This T cell receptor beta chain was observed in a study of shared clonotypes between healthy human individuals. Repertoires were generated with immunoSEQ multiplex PCR, while TCRdb's copy carries only in-frame clones and drops some. The data show about 1 million clones, with about 76% seen just once and approximately 1.5% held by the top ten. V lost 0 bases and J 4 bases, leaving 12 bases between the germline ends. The CDR3 extends over 15 amino acids. Germline V gene data show CDR1 as LGHNT and CDR2 as FRNRAP. Sequenced sample: memory CD4+ T cells sorted from blood. Specified subset: CD45RA-negative fraction. This chain joins TRBV12-5 and TRBJ1-1, with a tentative D call TRBD1 (5 bases). This TCR came from a man between 18 and 35 years old in good health. For the CDR3, the DNA is TGTGCTAGTGGTTTGGTACAAGGGGTGGCCACTGAAGCTTTCTTT. It encodes CASGLVQGVATEAFF.